This T cell receptor beta chain comes out of a study of cytomegalovirus exposure and HLA in healthy donors. The PCR used 60 Vbeta and 13 Jbeta primers. The method was immunoSEQ multiplex PCR; TCRdb's version includes in-frame clones alone and lacks a portion of them. The sample consists of around 160,000 clones, around four fifths of them appearing once. Trimming removed 1 base at V and 2 bases at J, with 15 bases between. CDR3 length: 16 amino acids. The V gene's germline CDR1 is LGHNA and CDR2 YNFKEQ. The table lists this clone with a few counts. The V call is TRBV4-2, the J call TRBJ2-7, with a possible D match to TRBD1 (6 bases). The receptor comes from a young man in good health and CMV-seropositive. Sequencing input: PBMCs. CDR3 nucleotide sequence: TGTGCCAGCAGCCAAGGGGGGCTGGACAGTACCTACGAGCAGTACTTC. Translation gives CASSQGGLDSTYEQYF.